This paragraph covers one T cell receptor beta chain sequence. It was RNA transcripts that yielded the amplified TCR beta CDR3 regions. When the TCR CDR3 underwent first-round RT-PCR, the HTBI primer set was used. MiXCR was run by TCRdb on the multiplex PCR reads, yielding one entry per CDR3 protein. Of about 680,000 distinct CDR3 sequences listed, 35% were seen once; the top ten hold less than 35%. These data originate in a study of T cells in Graves' hyperthyroidism and ophthalmopathy. The PBMCs studied were ones that came from roughly 9.1 ml fresh peripheral blood. This CDR3 is 15 amino acids long. In germline, CDR1 is SEHNR, CDR2 FQNEAQ (reference sequence). Trimming took 3 bases from V and 2 from J; bases not matched to a gene: 4.

The chain is built from TRBV7-9 and TRBJ2-7, with TRBD2 identical over 10 bases. The sequence was collected from a woman aged 35 to 49 with Graves' hyperthyroidism. What was sequenced was blood. CDR3 DNA sequence: TGTGCCAGCAGCTTCCGGCTAGCGGGAGCCTACGAGCAGTACTTC. Protein: CASSFRLAGAYEQYF.